Listed here are 10 T cell receptor beta chains from one sample, sequenced in a study of CD8+ T cells in alopecia areata. RNA extraction and reverse transcription yielded cDNA as sequencing template. The assay was immunoSEQ multiplex PCR, and TCRdb's table has in-frame clones only and misses some. The sample includes 200,000 to 250,000 clones, around two fifths of them seen just once. Documented treatment: oral pan-JAK inhibitor, 5-10 mg twice daily. The sample in question was CD4+ T cells sorted from blood, obtained at week 34, from a patient treated with tofacitinib. These receptors came from a human donor with alopecia areata.

V and J are TRBV7-3 and TRBJ1-6, with a weak D call TRBD1 (5 bases). Trimming pared 5 bases from V and 6 bases from J, leaving 14 bases between. CDR3 length equals 15 residues. Per germline, CDR1 SGHTA and CDR2 FQGTGA. CDR3 DNA: TGTGCCAGCAGCCTACGGGCAGGGACTAATTCACCCCTCCACTTT. It yields the protein CASSLRAGTNSPLHF.

The chain couples TRBV7-9 to TRBJ2-7; 7 nucleotides align to TRBD1. CDR1 and CDR2 from the germline V gene are SEHNR and FQNEAQ (reference sequence). V trimming: 1 base; J trimming: 5 bases; junction bases outside the gene matches: 8. CDR3 size: 15 residues. This CDR3 is CASSLVRGHDHEQYF. Written as DNA, the CDR3 is TGTGCCAGCAGCTTAGTAAGGGGGCACGATCACGAGCAGTACTTC. The full variable domain, its missing parts supplied by reference TRBV7-9 and TRBJ2-7, is DTGVSQNPRHKITKRGQNVTFRCDPISEHNRLYWYRQTLGQGPEFLTYFQNEAQLEKSRLLSDRFSAERPKGSFSTLEIQRTEQGDSAMYLCASSLVRGHDHEQYFGPGTRLTVT.

V gene TRBV2 combines with J gene TRBJ1-1; D remains ambiguous. The CDR3 spans 12 residues. Per the germline V gene, CDR1 is SNHLY and CDR2 is FYNNEI. The germline V and J ends were trimmed by 5 bases and 0 bases, with 4 bases remaining between them. In nucleotides, the CDR3 is TGTGCCAGCAGTCCACTGAACACTGAAGCTTTCTTT. Protein sequence: CASSPLNTEAFF.

This chain links TRBV6-5 with TRBJ2-7; D is perhaps TRBD2 (5 bases). Germline values: CDR1 MNHEY, CDR2 SVGAGI. Trimming shortened V by 0 bases and J by 2 bases, and 14 bases separated the two germline ends. The CDR3 length is 16 residues. CDR3 nucleotides: TGTGCCAGCAGTTACTCTTTGGCGGGTCAGACCTACGAGCAGTACTTC. The encoded protein is CASSYSLAGQTYEQYF.

The chain recombines TRBV7-9 with TRBJ2-2; TRBD1 matches 9 bases. The ends lost 5 bases at V and 1 base at J; junction bases unmatched: 8. The CDR3 extends over 17 amino acids. In germline, CDR1 is SEHNR, CDR2 FQNEAQ (reference sequence). CDR3 protein: CASSQPGQGLNTGELFF. DNA for the CDR3: TGTGCCAGCAGCCAACCGGGACAGGGACTGAACACCGGGGAGCTGTTTTTT.

The chain links TRBV29-1 to TRBJ2-2; TRBD2 might be the D (5 bases). This CDR3 is built from 13 residues. Germline CDR1 reads SQVTM; CDR2 reads ANQGSEA. V was trimmed by 7 bases and J by 3 bases, leaving 12 bases between them. The DNA of the CDR3 is TGCAGCGGAGGAAGAGCGGACACCGGGGAGCTGTTTTTT. It encodes CSGGRADTGELFF.

The J gene is TRBJ2-1, the V gene TRBV2; 8 bases fit TRBD2. V lost 10 bases to trimming and J lost 7 bases; unmatched junction nucleotides: 15. Germline values: CDR1 SNHLY, CDR2 FYNNEI. CDR3 length equals 15 residues. CDR3 DNA sequence: TGTGCCACGCTACGGGGGGGAGGGCCCTGGAATGAGCAGTTCTTC. This gives the protein CATLRGGGPWNEQFF.

The rearrangement uses TRBV2 and TRBJ1-2; D is ambiguous. V was shortened by 2 bases and J by 8 bases, with 12 bases between the two germline ends. The CDR3 extends over 13 amino acids. CDR1 is SNHLY and CDR2 is FYNNEI in the germline V gene. CDR3 sequence: CASSESVSLGYTF. The CDR3 region has the DNA TGTGCCAGCAGTGAATCGGTCAGCCTCGGCTACACCTTC.

Here the CDR3 reads CASSFPGQGARGAFF. CDR3 coding DNA: TGTGCCAGCAGTTTTCCGGGACAGGGGGCCCGTGGGGCTTTCTTT. The chain carries TRBV6-5 and TRBJ1-1, with 12 bases lining up with TRBD1. Per the germline V gene, CDR1 is MNHEY and CDR2 is SVGAGI. With 4 bases clipped from V and 11 bases from J, the junction kept 11 bases outside the gene matches. The CDR3 is made up of 15 amino acids.

This clone was counted a few times. The chain has TRBV7-9 and TRBJ1-2; D gene uncertain. Trimming removed 4 bases from V and 7 bases from J, with 16 bases in between. Germline-derived CDR1 and CDR2 are SEHNR and FQNEAQ (reference sequence). The CDR3 is 14 amino acids. The CDR3 coding sequence is TGTGCCAGCAGCTCATGGGAGGGCGCGGCTGGCTACACCTTC. Its translation: CASSSWEGAAGYTF.